Sequencing of this T cell receptor beta chain was carried out in a study of T cells after yellow fever vaccination. TCRdb independently ran MiXCR on the 5' RACE reads; one entry per CDR3 protein. The data hold about 350,000 distinct CDR3 sequences, with roughly 8.4% observed a single time. Trimming at V came to 6 bases and at J to 2 bases, leaving 18 bases not matched to a gene. CDR1 and CDR2 from the germline V gene are DFQATT and SNEGSKA (reference sequence). CDR3 length: 18 amino acids. The source is a man aged 18 to 30 who received the YFV17D yellow fever vaccine. Sequencing used PBMCs, obtained roughly seven weeks after the first yellow fever vaccination. The genes are TRBV20-1 and TRBJ1-5; 8 bases match TRBD1. CDR3 coding DNA: TGCAGTGCGACCGCCCGTGACAGGGGAGGGGTTGGCAATCAGCCCCAGCATTTT. Its protein is CSATARDRGGVGNQPQHF.